What follows is one TCR beta chain and its context. Its antigen remains undetermined. Base-call qualities are not available, and no considerably larger clone is one nucleotide away. The data stem from a study of OX40 agonist ivuxolimab in advanced cancers. Background for the entire study: Ivuxolimab, which targeted the costimulatory receptor OX40 (CD134), was an agonistic, fully human IgG2 monoclonal antibody. Intravenous ivuxolimab was administered to patients every 2 weeks at six dose levels: 0.01, 0.1, 0.3, 1.5, 3 and 10 mg/kg. Of the roughly 53 patients in dose escalation, 19 had hepatocellular carcinoma, about 15 had melanoma, 9 had renal cell carcinoma and 9 had head and neck cancer. In the dose-escalation cohort, nearly 85% of patients were male, and the mean age was 60 years with a range of 23 to 79. Prior anti-PD-1, anti-PD-L1 or anti-CTLA-4 therapy was permitted, and checkpoint inhibitors had been received by 30% to 40% of dose-escalation patients. Three dose-escalation patients achieved partial responses, one with hepatocellular carcinoma and two with cutaneous melanoma. The purpose of peripheral TCRbeta sequencing was to test whether ivuxolimab changed TCR sequence diversity and led to clonal T-cell expansion. The paper describes the monotherapy dose-escalation part (N = 52 patients) of the phase I trial of ivuxolimab.

Patients with a history of autoimmune disease or receiving systemic immunosuppression were excluded from the trial. Peripheral blood for TCR sequencing was collected from all dose cohorts at baseline, on cycle 4 day 1, and on cycle 7 day 1. The samples were taken from a phase I, first-in-human, multicenter, open-label dose-escalation trial of ivuxolimab. Adults with locally advanced or metastatic melanoma, renal cell, hepatocellular, or head and neck squamous cell carcinoma were enrolled in the trial. Before TCR sequencing, CD4+ T cells and CD8+ T cells were sorted from peripheral blood as separate populations. Results and caveats for the whole study, not just this receptor: Partial responders in the 0.1-3.0 mg/kg groups had among the lowest normalized peripheral clonal expansion, especially among CD8+ T cells. At doses of 0.1 to 3.0 mg/kg, clonal expansion of both CD4+ and CD8+ blood T cells was observed from baseline to week 6. After ivuxolimab, more expanded clones were found on average in CD8+ T cells than in CD4+ T cells. Low levels of normalized T-cell clonal expansion were also shown by some nonresponding patients. Antigen specificity was not determined for the clonally expanded peripheral T cells.

The cysteine opens and the phenylalanine closes a CDR3 of 15 amino acids. This entry keeps only the CDR3 DNA: 45 bases, framed from base 1. V has 5 bases trimmed and J has 3 bases trimmed; junction bases matching no gene number 9. CDR1 and CDR2, per the germline V gene, are SGHNT and YENEEA. For sequencing of the TCRbeta CDR3 region, genomic DNA was extracted from the sorted cells. TCRbeta CDR3 regions were sequenced using the immunoSEQ Assay. What TCRdb holds here is the immuneACCESS table cut down to in-frame rearrangements. Part of the clones is not present; checked against another copy, under half of the missing clones reflect an unresolved V gene, and the others are unexplained. Within this sample are 65,000 to 95,000 clones, with around 93% of them counted one time only. The ten largest clones add up to approximately 9.9% of the sample.

The chain is encoded by TRBV11-3 joined to TRBJ2-5; 7 central nucleotides agree with TRBD2. The specimen comprised CD4+ or CD8+ T cells sorted from blood, sampled in a trial of the OX40 agonist ivuxolimab. The sequence derives from an adult with an advanced solid tumor such as melanoma, head and neck, liver or kidney cancer. The DNA sequence is TGTGCCAGCAGCCAGCGGGGAGAGCTCGAAGAGACCCAGTACTTC. This yields the protein CASSQRGELEETQYF.